This TCR beta chain was profiled in a study of a mutant IDH1 vaccine in newly diagnosed glioma. For the study at large: Before enrollment, the patients had been treated with radiotherapy alone, temozolomide alone, or both together. Most of them had received both.

Method: immunoSEQ multiplex PCR; TCRdb's copy keeps in-frame clones and lacks some. The data contain about 88,000 clones, about four fifths of them seen just once; the ten biggest clones take up roughly 5%. Time point of the sample: baseline, week 1 (first vaccination visit). The treatment denotes: pre-vaccination baseline after standard-of-care therapy. Germline CDR1 MGHRA, CDR2 YSYEKL. With 5 bases clipped from V and 8 bases from J, the junction kept 8 bases outside the gene matches. The CDR3 is made up of 14 amino acids. This sample comprised PBMCs, obtained from a glioma patient treated with radiotherapy, temozolomide or both. The rearrangement links TRBV4-1 to TRBJ2-1, with 8 bases aligning to TRBD1. The origin of this receptor is a man aged 35-49 years with glioma. Some clones in this sample may be carry-over from other donors' samples. As DNA, the CDR3 is TGCGCCAGCAGCGTGGGACAGGTGTTGGATGAGCAGTTCTTC. Its translation is CASSVGQVLDEQFF.